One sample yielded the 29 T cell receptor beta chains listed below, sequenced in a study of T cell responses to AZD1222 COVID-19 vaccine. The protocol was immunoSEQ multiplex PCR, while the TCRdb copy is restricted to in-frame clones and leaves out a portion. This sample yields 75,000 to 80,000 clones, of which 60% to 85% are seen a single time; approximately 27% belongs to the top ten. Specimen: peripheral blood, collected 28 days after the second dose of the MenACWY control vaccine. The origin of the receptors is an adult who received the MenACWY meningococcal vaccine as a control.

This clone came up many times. The CDR3 DNA follows: TGTGCCAGCAGCTCGGGGACAGGGCGCGAGCAGTACTTC. Protein sequence: CASSSGTGREQYF. The rearrangement joins TRBV12-3 or TRBV12-4 to TRBJ2-7; TRBD1 aligns across 9 bases. V shed 6 bases and J 6 bases; nucleotides not matched to a gene: 6. The CDR3 totals 13 residues.

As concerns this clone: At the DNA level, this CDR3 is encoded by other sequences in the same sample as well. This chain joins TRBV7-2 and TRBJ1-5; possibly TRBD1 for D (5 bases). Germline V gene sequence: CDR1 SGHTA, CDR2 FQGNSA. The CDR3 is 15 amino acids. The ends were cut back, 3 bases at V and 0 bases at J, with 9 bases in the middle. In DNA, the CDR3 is TGTGCCAGCAGCTTGGCAGGGAATAGCAATCAGCCCCAGCATTTT. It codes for CASSLAGNSNQPQHF.

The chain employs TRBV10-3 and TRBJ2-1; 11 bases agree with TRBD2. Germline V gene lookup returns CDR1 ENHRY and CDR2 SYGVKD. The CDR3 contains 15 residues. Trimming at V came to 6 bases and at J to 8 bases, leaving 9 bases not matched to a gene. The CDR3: CAISLIAGGRDEQFF. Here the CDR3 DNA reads TGTGCCATCAGCCTCATAGCGGGAGGGCGCGATGAGCAGTTCTTC.

This CDR3 reads CASSMAGRYTDTQYF. CDR3 coding DNA: TGTGCCAGTAGTATGGCGGGCCGCTACACAGATACGCAGTATTTT. The rearrangement links TRBV19 to TRBJ2-3; D is possibly TRBD2 (5 bases). Trimming shortened V by 3 bases and J by 2 bases, and 12 bases separated the two germline ends. This CDR3 comprises 15 residues. CDR1 and CDR2 from the germline V gene are LNHDA and SQIVND (reference sequence).

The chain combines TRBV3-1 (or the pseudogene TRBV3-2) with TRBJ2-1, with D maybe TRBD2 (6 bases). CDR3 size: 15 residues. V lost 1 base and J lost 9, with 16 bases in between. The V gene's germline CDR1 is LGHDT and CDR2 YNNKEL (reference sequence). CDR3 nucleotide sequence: TGTGCCAGCAGCCAAGGTACGGGAGAATTTACTGAGCAGTTCTTC. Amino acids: CASSQGTGEFTEQFF.

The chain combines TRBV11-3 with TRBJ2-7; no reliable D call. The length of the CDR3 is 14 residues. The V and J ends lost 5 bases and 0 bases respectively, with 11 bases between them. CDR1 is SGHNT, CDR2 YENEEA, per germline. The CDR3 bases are TGTGCCAGCAGCCCCACGGCGAGCTCCTACGAGCAGTACTTC. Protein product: CASSPTASSYEQYF.

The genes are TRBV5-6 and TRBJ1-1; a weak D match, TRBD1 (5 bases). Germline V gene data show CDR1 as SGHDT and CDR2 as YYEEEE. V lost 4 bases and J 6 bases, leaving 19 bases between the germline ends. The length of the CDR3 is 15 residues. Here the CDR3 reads CASSDRTGRGAEAFF. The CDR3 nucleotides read TGTGCCAGCAGCGACCGAACAGGCCGAGGGGCTGAAGCTTTCTTT. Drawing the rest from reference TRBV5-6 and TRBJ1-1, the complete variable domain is DAGVTQSPTHLIKTRGQQVTLRCSPKSGHDTVSWYQQALGQGPQFIFQYYEEEERQRGNFPDRFSGHQFPNYSSELNVNALLLGDSALYLCASSDRTGRGAEAFFGQGTRLTVV.

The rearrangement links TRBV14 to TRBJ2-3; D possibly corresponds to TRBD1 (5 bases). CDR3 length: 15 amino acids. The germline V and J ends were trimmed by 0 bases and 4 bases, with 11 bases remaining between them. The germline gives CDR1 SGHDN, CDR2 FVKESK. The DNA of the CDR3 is TGTGCCAGCAGCCAAGATGATAGGGGTCCAGATACGCAGTATTTT. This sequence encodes CASSQDDRGPDTQYF.

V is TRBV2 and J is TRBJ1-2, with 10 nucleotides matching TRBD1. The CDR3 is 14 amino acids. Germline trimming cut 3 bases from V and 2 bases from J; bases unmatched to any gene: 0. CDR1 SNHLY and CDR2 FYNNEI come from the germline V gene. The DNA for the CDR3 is TGTGCCAGCAGTGAGGGACAGGGGAACTATGGCTACACCTTC. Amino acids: CASSEGQGNYGYTF.

Written as DNA, the CDR3 is TGTGCCAGCAGTCTTCTAGGGGAGGCGACTGAAGCTTTCTTT. This translates into CASSLLGEATEAFF. The rearrangement joins TRBV6-1 to TRBJ1-1, with TRBD1 as a possible D gene (5 bases). Looked up from germline, CDR1 is MNHNS and CDR2 is SASEGT. Deletions cut 5 bases from V and 5 bases from J, with 15 bases between. The CDR3 has 14 amino acids.

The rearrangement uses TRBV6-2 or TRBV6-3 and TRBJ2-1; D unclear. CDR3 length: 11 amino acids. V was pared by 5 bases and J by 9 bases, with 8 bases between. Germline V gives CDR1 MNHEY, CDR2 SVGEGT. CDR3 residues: CASSRLLEQFF. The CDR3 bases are TGTGCCAGCAGTCGACTCCTTGAGCAGTTCTTC.

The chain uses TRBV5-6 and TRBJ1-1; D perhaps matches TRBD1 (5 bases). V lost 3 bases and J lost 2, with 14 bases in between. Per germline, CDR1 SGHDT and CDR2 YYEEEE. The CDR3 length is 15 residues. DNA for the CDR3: TGTGCCAGCAGCTCGATGGGGGACCCTAACACTGAAGCTTTCTTT. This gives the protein CASSSMGDPNTEAFF.

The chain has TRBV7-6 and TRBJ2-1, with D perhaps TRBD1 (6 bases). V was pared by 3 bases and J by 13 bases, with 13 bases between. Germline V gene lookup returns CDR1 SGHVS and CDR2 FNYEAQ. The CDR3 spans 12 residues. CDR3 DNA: TGTGCCAGCAGCTTGCAGGACAGCACCCAGTTCTTC. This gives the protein CASSLQDSTQFF.

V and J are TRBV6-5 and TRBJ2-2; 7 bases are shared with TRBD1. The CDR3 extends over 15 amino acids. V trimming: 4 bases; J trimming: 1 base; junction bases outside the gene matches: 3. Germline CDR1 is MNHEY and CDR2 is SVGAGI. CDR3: CASSSGTVNTGELFF. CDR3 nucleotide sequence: TGTGCCAGCAGTTCCGGGACAGTGAACACCGGGGAGCTGTTTTTT.

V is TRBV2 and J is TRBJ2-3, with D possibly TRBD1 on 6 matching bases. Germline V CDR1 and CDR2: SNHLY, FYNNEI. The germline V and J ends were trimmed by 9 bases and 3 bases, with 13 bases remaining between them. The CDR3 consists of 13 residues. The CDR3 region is CASGDKRTDTQYF. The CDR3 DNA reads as TGTGCCAGTGGGGACAAGAGGACAGATACGCAGTATTTT.

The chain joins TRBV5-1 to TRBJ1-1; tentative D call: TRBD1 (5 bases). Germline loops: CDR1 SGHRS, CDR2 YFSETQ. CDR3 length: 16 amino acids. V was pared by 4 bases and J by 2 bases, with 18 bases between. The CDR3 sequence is CASSPLGIGANTEAFF. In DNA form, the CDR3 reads TGCGCCAGCAGCCCATTAGGGATCGGGGCCAACACTGAAGCTTTCTTT.

CDR3 nucleotide sequence: TGTGCCAGCAGCTTAGCGCCGAGGTCGGGGGAGACCCAGTACTTC. Amino acids: CASSLAPRSGETQYF. The genes are TRBV7-9 and TRBJ2-5; D is perhaps TRBD2 (5 bases). V was shortened by 0 bases and J by 5 bases, with 13 bases between the two germline ends. CDR3 length equals 15 residues. Germline CDR1 is SEHNR and CDR2 is FQNEAQ (reference sequence).

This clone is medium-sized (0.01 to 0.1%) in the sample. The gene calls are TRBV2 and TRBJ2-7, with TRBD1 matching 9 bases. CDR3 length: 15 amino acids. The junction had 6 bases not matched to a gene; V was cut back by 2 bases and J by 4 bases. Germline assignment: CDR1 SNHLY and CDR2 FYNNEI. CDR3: CASSESRGTGYEQYF. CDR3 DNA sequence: TGTGCCAGCAGTGAAAGTCGGGGGACAGGGTACGAGCAGTACTTC.

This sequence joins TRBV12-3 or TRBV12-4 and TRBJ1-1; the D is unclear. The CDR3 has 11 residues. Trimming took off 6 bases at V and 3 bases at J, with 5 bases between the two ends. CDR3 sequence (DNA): TGTGCCAGCAGCTCCGACACTGAAGCTTTCTTT. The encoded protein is CASSSDTEAFF.

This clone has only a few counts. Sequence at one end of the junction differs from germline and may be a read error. The CDR3 sequence: CASASARLVF. DNA of the CDR3: TGTGCCAGCGCCTCAGCGCGACTAGTCTTC. The chain has TRBV7-9 and TRBJ2-7; tentative D call: TRBD2 (6 bases). The CDR3 covers 10 residues. Germline V gene sequence: CDR1 SEHNR, CDR2 FQNEAQ (reference sequence).

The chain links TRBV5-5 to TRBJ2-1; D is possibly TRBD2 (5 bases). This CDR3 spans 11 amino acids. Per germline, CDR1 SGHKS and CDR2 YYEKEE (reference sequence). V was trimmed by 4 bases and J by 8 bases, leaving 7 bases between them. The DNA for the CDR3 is TGTGCCAGCAGCCCGCGGGATGAGCAGTTCTTC. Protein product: CASSPRDEQFF. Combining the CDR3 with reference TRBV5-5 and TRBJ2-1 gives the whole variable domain DAGVTQSPTHLIKTRGQQVTLRCSPISGHKSVSWYQQVLGQGPQFIFQYYEKEERGRGNFPDRFSARQFPNYSSELNVNALLLGDSALYLCASSPRDEQFFGPGTRLTVL.

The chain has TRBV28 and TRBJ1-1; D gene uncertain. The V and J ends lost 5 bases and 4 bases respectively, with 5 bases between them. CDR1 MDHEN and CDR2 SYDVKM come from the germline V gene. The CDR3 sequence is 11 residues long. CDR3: CASSIGTEAFF. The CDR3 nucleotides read TGTGCCAGCAGTATCGGCACTGAAGCTTTCTTT.

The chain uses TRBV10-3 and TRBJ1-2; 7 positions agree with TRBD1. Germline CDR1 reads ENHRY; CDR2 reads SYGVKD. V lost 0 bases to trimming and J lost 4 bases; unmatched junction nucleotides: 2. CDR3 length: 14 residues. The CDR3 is CAISESTGFYGYTF. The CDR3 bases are TGTGCCATCAGTGAGTCGACAGGGTTCTATGGCTACACCTTC.

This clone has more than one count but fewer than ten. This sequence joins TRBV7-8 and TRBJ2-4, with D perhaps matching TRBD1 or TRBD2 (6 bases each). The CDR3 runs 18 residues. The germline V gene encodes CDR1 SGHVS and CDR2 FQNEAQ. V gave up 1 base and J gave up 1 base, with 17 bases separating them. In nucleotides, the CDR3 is TGTGCCAGCAGCTTAGAGAACACAGGGAGGAGCGCCAAAAACATTCAGTACTTC. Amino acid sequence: CASSLENTGRSAKNIQYF.

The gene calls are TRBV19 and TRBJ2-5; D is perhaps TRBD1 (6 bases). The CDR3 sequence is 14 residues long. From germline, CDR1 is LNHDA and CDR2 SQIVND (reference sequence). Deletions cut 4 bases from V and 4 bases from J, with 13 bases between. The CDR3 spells CASSNGGVVETQYF. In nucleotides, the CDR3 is TGTGCCAGTAGTAATGGGGGCGTTGTAGAGACCCAGTACTTC.

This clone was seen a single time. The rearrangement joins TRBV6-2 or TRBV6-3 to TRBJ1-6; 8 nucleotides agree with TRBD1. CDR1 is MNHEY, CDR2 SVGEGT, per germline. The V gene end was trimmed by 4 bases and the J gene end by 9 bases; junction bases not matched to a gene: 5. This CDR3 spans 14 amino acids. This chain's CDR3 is CASSSMDRVSPLHF. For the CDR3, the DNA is TGTGCCAGCAGTTCCATGGACAGGGTTTCACCCCTCCACTTT.

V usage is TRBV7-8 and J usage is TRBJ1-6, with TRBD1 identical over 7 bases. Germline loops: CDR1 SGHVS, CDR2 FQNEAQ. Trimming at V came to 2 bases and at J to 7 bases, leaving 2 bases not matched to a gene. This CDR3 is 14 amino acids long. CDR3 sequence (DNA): TGTGCCAGCAGCTTACCACAGGGGAATTCACCCCTCCACTTT. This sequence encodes CASSLPQGNSPLHF.

Here the CDR3 DNA reads TGTGCCAGCAGCGGATGGACAGGGTCCTCTGGGGCCAACGTCCTGACTTTC. It encodes CASSGWTGSSGANVLTF. The V call is TRBV5-4, the J call TRBJ2-6; 8 bases are shared with TRBD1. The CDR3 runs to 17 residues. The germline V gene has CDR1 SGHNT and CDR2 YYREEE (reference sequence). The V gene end was trimmed by 4 bases and the J gene end by 0 bases; junction bases not matched to a gene: 6.

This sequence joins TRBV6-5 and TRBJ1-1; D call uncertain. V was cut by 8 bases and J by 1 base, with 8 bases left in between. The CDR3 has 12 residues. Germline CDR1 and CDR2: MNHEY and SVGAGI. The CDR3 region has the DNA TGTGCCAGCCGCGGCGGGAACACTGAAGCTTTCTTT. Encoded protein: CASRGGNTEAFF.